One sample yielded the 25 T cell receptor beta chains listed below, sequenced in a study of identical twins. In TCRdb, the 5' RACE reads were re-called with MiXCR into one record per CDR3 protein. Of hundreds of thousands of distinct CDR3 sequences detected, around 7.4% appear once; the ten largest clones hold less than 2%. This sample was shared with a second study, whose subject was yellow fever vaccine responses in identical twins.

Source material: PBMCs. Receptors were obtained from a woman in her late teens or twenties in good health.

This clonotype was seen only a few times. The chain recombines TRBV12-3 or TRBV12-4 with TRBJ2-3; unclear D gene. This CDR3 spans 14 amino acids. Trimming took off 2 bases at V and 6 bases at J, with 12 bases between the two ends. DNA for the CDR3: TGTGCCAGCAGTTTAAGTGGGATGGCGGATACGCAGTATTTT. Its protein is CASSLSGMADTQYF.

The sample holds a few counts of this clonotype. This chain connects TRBV24-1 to TRBJ2-2, with 7 bases aligning to TRBD1. The CDR3 covers 14 residues. V was clipped by 9 bases and J by 6 bases; unmatched bases: 9. Germline V gene lookup returns CDR1 KGHDR and CDR2 SFDVKD. The CDR3 protein is CATERQGRSGELFF. CDR3 nucleotide sequence: TGTGCCACCGAGAGACAGGGTCGGTCCGGGGAGCTGTTTTTT.

This clonotype was counted many times. The chain uses TRBV3-1 and TRBJ2-7; the match to TRBD1 covers 9 bases. Germline V gene sequence: CDR1 LGHDT, CDR2 YNNKEL (reference sequence). This CDR3 is built from 14 residues. V trimming: 1 base; J trimming: 5 bases; junction bases outside the gene matches: 3. This chain's CDR3 is CASSQVQGAHEQYF. CDR3 DNA: TGTGCCAGCAGCCAAGTACAGGGGGCCCACGAGCAGTACTTC.

The CDR3 loop reads CASSLLQGGEQYF. Written as DNA, the CDR3 is TGTGCCAGCAGCTTACTGCAGGGCGGCGAGCAGTACTTC. J is TRBJ2-7 and V is TRBV7-9; weak D call: TRBD1 (5 bases). V shed 2 bases and J shed 6 bases, with 11 bases lying between them. Germline V gene lookup returns CDR1 SEHNR and CDR2 FQNEAQ (reference sequence). This CDR3 has 13 residues.

There are many counts of this clonotype. CDR3 residues: CASSLAGGMSNEQFF. The CDR3 nucleotides read TGCGCCAGCAGCTTGGCCGGGGGAATGAGCAATGAGCAGTTCTTC. The V and J genes are TRBV5-1 and TRBJ2-1; tentatively, D is TRBD2 (6 bases). Germline V lookup: CDR1 SGHRS, CDR2 YFSETQ. The ends were cut back, 0 bases at V and 6 bases at J, with 13 bases in the middle. The CDR3 consists of 15 residues.

This clonotype was recorded a few times. CDR3 sequence (DNA): TGCAGTGCTACGAACCGCCTGACTAGCGGCAAAAACTACAATGAGCAGTTCTTC. It encodes CSATNRLTSGKNYNEQFF. The chain couples TRBV20-1 to TRBJ2-1, with 9 nucleotides matching TRBD2. The CDR3 is 18 residues long. The J segment lost 3 bases and the V segment lost 4 bases, leaving 16 bases of the junction unmatched. Germline CDR1 reads DFQATT; CDR2 reads SNEGSKA (reference sequence).

This clonotype has a handful of counts. The CDR3 DNA reads as TGTGCCAGCACCGCGAACCCGGGGCTAGCGGGAGAGAATGAGCAGTTCTTC. Translated: CASTANPGLAGENEQFF. The chain joins TRBV28 to TRBJ2-1; 10 bases line up with TRBD2. Germline V gene data show CDR1 as MDHEN and CDR2 as SYDVKM. The CDR3 loop spans 17 amino acids. V lost 7 bases and J lost 7; bases outside the gene matches: 16.

This clonotype was observed many times. This sequence joins TRBV15 and TRBJ2-2; 7 bases agree with TRBD1. The CDR3 has 15 amino acids. J lost 0 bases, V lost 3 bases, and 1 base had no gene match. CDR1 is LNHNV, CDR2 YYDKDF, per germline (reference sequence). The CDR3 DNA follows: TGTGCCACCAGCAGGGACAGGACGAACACCGGGGAGCTGTTTTTT. As protein: CATSRDRTNTGELFF.

The rearrangement links TRBV7-7 to TRBJ2-1; 12 positions agree with TRBD2. V gave up 1 base and J gave up 9 bases; unmatched junction bases: 10. The CDR3 covers 17 residues. Germline CDR1 is SSHAT and CDR2 is FNYEAQ (reference sequence). This CDR3 reads CASSLGALAGGNGEQFF. DNA for the CDR3: TGTGCCAGCAGCTTAGGCGCCCTAGCGGGAGGGAATGGTGAGCAGTTCTTC.

V gene TRBV20-1 combines with J gene TRBJ2-7; 7 positions match TRBD2. V gave up 0 bases and J gave up 4 bases; unmatched junction bases: 3. The CDR3 runs 13 residues. Germline V CDR1 and CDR2: DFQATT, SNEGSKA (reference sequence). CDR3 sequence reads: CSARDAGEYEQYF. The DNA of the CDR3 is TGCAGTGCTAGAGATGCGGGAGAATACGAGCAGTACTTC.

This clonotype came up many times. The rearrangement uses TRBV12-3 or TRBV12-4 and TRBJ1-2; TRBD1 might be the D (5 bases). The length of the CDR3 is 10 residues. Trimming pared 8 bases from V and 8 bases from J, leaving 9 bases between. The CDR3, as DNA: TGTGCCAGCGCAGGGAAAGGCTACACCTTC. Protein product: CASAGKGYTF.

This clonotype has more than one count but fewer than ten. The chain joins TRBV29-1 to TRBJ2-1; 7 nucleotides agree with TRBD2. Germline V gene sequence: CDR1 SQVTM, CDR2 ANQGSEA. The J segment lost 4 bases and the V segment lost 6 bases, leaving 12 bases of the junction unmatched. The CDR3 loop spans 15 amino acids. The CDR3 loop is CSVATIGGSYNEQFF. The CDR3 nucleotides read TGCAGCGTGGCCACAATCGGCGGGAGTTACAATGAGCAGTTCTTC.

This clonotype was detected many times. In nucleotides, the CDR3 is TGCGCCAGCAGCTTGGATTGGGACAGACGCAATGAGCAGTTCTTC. It codes for CASSLDWDRRNEQFF. The chain combines TRBV5-1 with TRBJ2-1, with 7 bases identical to TRBD1. Germline-derived CDR1 and CDR2 are SGHRS and YFSETQ. V lost 0 bases, J lost 6 bases, and 6 bases stayed unmatched. There are 15 residues in the CDR3.

In this sample, this clonotype turned up many times. J is TRBJ1-2 and V is TRBV3-1, with unresolved D. The CDR3 has 10 residues. Between the trimmed V and J ends, which lost 1 base and 11 bases, there was a span of 5 bases. CDR1 is LGHDT, CDR2 YNNKEL, per germline (reference sequence). This CDR3 is CASSQVPYTF. DNA for the CDR3: TGTGCCAGCAGCCAAGTACCTTACACCTTC. The whole variable domain, remainder taken from reference TRBV3-1 and TRBJ1-2, is DTAVSQTPKYLVTQMGNDKSIKCEQNLGHDTMYWYKQDSKKFLKIMFSYNNKELIINETVPNRFSPKSPDKAHLNLHINSLELGDSAVYFCASSQVPYTFGSGTRLTVV.

The V call is TRBV10-2, the J call TRBJ2-1; 10 bases fit TRBD2. The CDR3 has 15 amino acids. Germline lookup yields CDR1 WSHSY and CDR2 SAAADI. After removal of 2 bases from V and 10 bases from J, the junction contained 8 bases not matched to a gene. CDR3 in amino acids: CASSERASGSLEQFF. DNA of the CDR3: TGCGCCAGCAGTGAGCGGGCTAGCGGGAGTTTGGAGCAGTTCTTC.

The rearrangement links TRBV12-3 or TRBV12-4 to TRBJ1-1, with D uncertain. The CDR3 has 15 residues. V lost 4 bases and J 6 bases, leaving 18 bases between the germline ends. The CDR3 spells CASSWNLGRVAEAFF. The CDR3 nucleotides are TGTGCCAGCAGTTGGAACCTCGGGAGGGTCGCTGAAGCTTTCTTT.

This clonotype occurred a few times. The V and J genes are TRBV5-1 and TRBJ2-7; D remains ambiguous. Germline CDR1 and CDR2: SGHRS and YFSETQ. The CDR3 sequence is 18 residues long. V was trimmed by 5 bases and J by 2 bases, leaving 26 bases between them. For the CDR3, the DNA is TGCGCCAGCAGTCAAAGTTTCTTCGGATCAAACTTACCCTACGAGCAGTACGTC. Its protein product is CASSQSFFGSNLPYEQYV.

There are a few counts of this clonotype. V is TRBV6-1 and J is TRBJ2-3, with a tentative D call TRBD2 (7 bases). The CDR3 loop spans 16 amino acids. Germline V CDR1 and CDR2: MNHNS, SASEGT. V lost 4 bases, J lost 1 base, and 15 bases lay in between. The CDR3 spells CASSGGEGVRTDTQYF. The CDR3 DNA is TGTGCCAGCAGTGGAGGGGAGGGGGTCCGCACAGATACGCAGTATTTT.

V usage is TRBV5-5 and J usage is TRBJ2-5, with D unresolved. Germline V gene data show CDR1 as SGHKS and CDR2 as YYEKEE (reference sequence). The V end was cut by 1 base, the J end by 1 base, with 11 bases between. The CDR3 runs to 15 residues. In DNA, the CDR3 is TGTGCCAGCAGCTTGTCGCTAGTCGCCCAAGAGACCCAGTACTTC. Translated: CASSLSLVAQETQYF.

This clonotype was seen a few times. The V and J genes are TRBV20-1 and TRBJ2-1; a possible D gene is TRBD1 (5 bases). The CDR3 extends over 15 amino acids. V was trimmed by 4 bases and J by 5 bases, leaving 18 bases between them. Germline V gives CDR1 DFQATT, CDR2 SNEGSKA (reference sequence). The chain's CDR3 is CSANTQSDNHNEQFF. CDR3 nucleotides: TGCAGTGCTAACACCCAGTCGGACAATCACAATGAGCAGTTCTTC.

This chain links TRBV5-1 with TRBJ2-2; TRBD1 matches at 7 bases. Germline assignment: CDR1 SGHRS and CDR2 YFSETQ. J lost 9 bases, V lost 7 bases, and 12 bases had no gene match. The CDR3 contains 14 residues. CDR3 loop: CASRSLGTDRELFF. The CDR3 region has the DNA TGCGCCAGCCGAAGCCTCGGGACAGATCGGGAGCTGTTTTTT. The whole variable domain, filled in from reference TRBV5-1 and TRBJ2-2, reads KAGVTQTPRYLIKTRGQQVTLSCSPISGHRSVSWYQQTPGQGLQFLFEYFSETQRNKGNFPGRFSGRQFSNSRSEMNVSTLELGDSALYLCASRSLGTDRELFFGEGSRLTVL.

This clonotype was picked up a small number of times. The chain is built from TRBV29-1 and TRBJ2-7; perhaps D is TRBD1 or TRBD2 (6 bases each). V lost 7 bases and J 0 bases, leaving 19 bases between the germline ends. The CDR3 totals 15 residues. From germline, CDR1 is SQVTM and CDR2 ANQGSEA. This CDR3 is CSAEGGNSPSYEQYF. The DNA of the CDR3 is TGCAGCGCTGAGGGGGGAAATTCACCCTCCTACGAGCAGTACTTC.

This clonotype has just a few counts. The chain links TRBV11-2 to TRBJ2-7, with 7 bases fitting TRBD1. The CDR3 totals 15 residues. J was trimmed by 2 bases and V by 5 bases; bases with no gene match: 9. Germline CDR1 and CDR2: SGHAT and FQNNGV. As DNA, the CDR3 is TGTGCCAGCAGCCAAACGGGACAGCTAACCTACGAGCAGTACGTC. The encoded protein is CASSQTGQLTYEQYV.

This clonotype has at least ten counts. The chain uses TRBV12-3 or TRBV12-4 and TRBJ2-7; no definite D call. Trimming took 2 bases from V and 2 from J, leaving 4 bases between them. The CDR3 is 12 amino acids. The CDR3 here is CASSLNAYEQYF. The CDR3 nucleotides read TGTGCCAGCAGTTTAAACGCCTACGAGCAGTACTTC.

This clonotype has more than one count but fewer than ten. The V gene is TRBV12-3 or TRBV12-4, the J gene TRBJ1-6; D possibly corresponds to TRBD1 (5 bases). The CDR3 sequence is 14 residues long. The V gene lost 1 base and the J gene lost 6 bases, with 7 bases spanning the gap. The CDR3 nucleotides are TGTGCCAGCAGTTTAGAGAGGGGTAATTCACCCCTCCACTTT. It codes for CASSLERGNSPLHF.